Presented here are 31 T cell receptor beta chains from one specimen sequenced in a study of cytomegalovirus exposure and HLA in healthy donors. Primers: 60 Vbeta forward and 13 Jbeta reverse. Some clones are missing from TCRdb's copy, which holds only in-frame ones; the method was immunoSEQ multiplex PCR. The sample lists about 180,000 clones, over 70% occurring once. Input material: PBMCs. The receptors derive from a male donor in good health and CMV-seronegative.

The chain combines TRBV28 with TRBJ1-5; D remains unclear. The length of the CDR3 is 14 residues. Germline V gene data show CDR1 as MDHEN and CDR2 as SYDVKM. Deletions cut 7 bases from V and 2 bases from J, with 12 bases between. CDR3 sequence (DNA): TGTGCCAGCACCAGCGGGGTAGGCAATCAGCCCCAGCATTTT. Translated: CASTSGVGNQPQHF. The full variable domain, in which reference TRBV28 and TRBJ1-5 provide the parts outside the CDR3, is DVKVTQSSRYLVKRTGEKVFLECVQDMDHENMFWYRQDPGLGLRLIYFSYDVKMKEKGDIPEGYSVSREKKERFSLILESASTNQTSMYLCASTSGVGNQPQHFGDGTRLSIL.

The chain uses TRBV4-2 and TRBJ2-3; a weak D match, TRBD1 (6 bases). Trimming took off 4 bases at V and 6 bases at J, with 17 bases between the two ends. CDR3 size: 15 residues. CDR1 LGHNA and CDR2 YNFKEQ come from the germline V gene. The DNA of the CDR3 is TGTGCCAGCAGCCGCAGGGGTAGCGCGACGGATACGCAGTATTTT. Translated: CASSRRGSATDTQYF.

The chain has TRBV7-2 and TRBJ2-3; the D gene is possibly TRBD2 (6 bases). Germline CDR1 is SGHTA and CDR2 is FQGNSA. Trimming removed 6 bases from V and 1 base from J, with 20 bases in between. This CDR3 is built from 17 residues. The DNA for the CDR3 is TGTGCCAGCAGACCTCGGAGGGGTAGTTTAGGCACAGATACGCAGTATTTT. It specifies CASRPRRGSLGTDTQYF.

This clone was counted a few times. The J gene is TRBJ2-1, the V gene TRBV18; 13 nucleotides agree with TRBD2. CDR3 size: 16 residues. CDR1 and CDR2 (germline): KGHSH, LQKENI. V dropped 4 bases and J dropped 9; count of bases not matched to a gene: 9. CDR3: CASSLQTGTSGTEQFF. CDR3 DNA: TGTGCCAGCTCACTACAAACCGGGACTAGCGGGACTGAGCAGTTCTTC.

The chain is built from TRBV30 and TRBJ1-2, with D possibly TRBD1 on 5 matching bases. Looked up from germline, CDR1 is GTSNPN and CDR2 is SVGIG (reference sequence). The CDR3 totals 14 residues. The V gene lost 0 bases and the J gene lost 4 bases, with 12 bases spanning the gap. CDR3 nucleotides: TGTGCCTGGAGTGTCCTGGGGCAGGGCTATGGCTACACCTTC. Translated: CAWSVLGQGYGYTF.

The genes are TRBV29-1 and TRBJ1-5; D is undetermined. The CDR3 is 10 amino acids. Trimming cost V 6 bases and J 12 bases, with 12 bases left between them. Germline values: CDR1 SQVTM, CDR2 ANQGSEA. CDR3 nucleotides: TGCAGCGTGAACGGTCTTAACCAGCATTTT. It translates to CSVNGLNQHF.

The J gene is TRBJ1-1, the V gene TRBV7-9; 7 bases are a match to TRBD1. The CDR3 has 16 amino acids. Germline V gives CDR1 SEHNR, CDR2 FQNEAQ (reference sequence). Germline trimming cut 2 bases from V and 1 base from J; bases unmatched to any gene: 7. CDR3 sequence reads: CASSLREGTENTEAFF. CDR3 nucleotide sequence: TGTGCCAGCAGCTTAAGAGAAGGGACAGAGAACACTGAAGCTTTCTTT.

The V call is TRBV9, the J call TRBJ1-3; 8 bases are shared with TRBD1. The CDR3 runs to 16 residues. Germline-derived CDR1 and CDR2 are SGDLS and YYNGEE. The ends lost 4 bases at V and 2 bases at J; junction bases unmatched: 8. CDR3 in amino acids: CASSIGGRGPGNTIYF. The CDR3 DNA reads TGTGCCAGCAGCATTGGGGGCAGGGGGCCTGGAAACACCATATATTTT.

The rearrangement uses TRBV6-5 and TRBJ2-7; 9 bases are shared with TRBD1. The CDR3 extends over 15 amino acids. Unmatched junction bases numbered 4, after V lost 2 bases and J lost 2 bases. Looked up from germline, CDR1 is MNHEY and CDR2 is SVGAGI. The CDR3 nucleotides are TGTGCCAGCAGTTACCAAGGGACAGGGACCTACGAGCAGTACTTC. It specifies CASSYQGTGTYEQYF.

The CDR3 DNA follows: TGTGCCTGGAGAAGCCGGGACAGGGGGCTGCTTGTTGGTCAGCCCCAGCATTTT. It translates to CAWRSRDRGLLVGQPQHF. This sequence joins TRBV30 and TRBJ1-5; 12 positions agree with TRBD1. The CDR3 loop spans 18 amino acids. Germline V CDR1 and CDR2: GTSNPN, SVGIG (reference sequence). Unmatched junction bases numbered 15, after V lost 3 bases and J lost 6 bases.

This chain joins TRBV30 and TRBJ1-1; the D is unclear. The CDR3 extends over 14 amino acids. Germline V gives CDR1 GTSNPN, CDR2 SVGIG (reference sequence). Between the trimmed V and J ends, which lost 2 bases and 4 bases, there was a span of 14 bases. CDR3: CAWSIGVSGTEAFF. CDR3 nucleotide sequence: TGTGCCTGGAGTATCGGGGTAAGTGGCACTGAAGCTTTCTTT.

This sequence joins TRBV6-5 and TRBJ1-2, with unresolved D. The V end was cut by 5 bases, the J end by 5 bases, with 15 bases between. The germline V gene encodes CDR1 MNHEY and CDR2 SVGAGI. This CDR3 has 14 residues. Here the CDR3 reads CASSVSHGIYGYTF. Written as DNA, the CDR3 is TGTGCCAGCAGTGTAAGCCACGGTATTTATGGCTACACCTTC.

This clone was seen once. The CDR3: CASSQGGAAYNEQFF. The DNA for the CDR3 is TGCGCCAGCAGCCAAGGCGGGGCGGCCTACAATGAGCAGTTCTTC. This chain links TRBV4-3 with TRBJ2-1; D might be TRBD2 (6 bases). Germline V gene lookup returns CDR1 LGHNA and CDR2 YSLEER. Trimming stripped 1 base from V and 2 bases from J, with 9 bases between. This CDR3 is 15 amino acids long.

This clone occurred a few times. V usage is TRBV28 and J usage is TRBJ1-2, with TRBD1 matching over 12 bases. This CDR3 spans 17 amino acids. The germline CDR1 and CDR2 sequences are MDHEN and SYDVKM. With 2 bases clipped from V and 7 bases from J, the junction kept 11 bases outside the gene matches. DNA of the CDR3: TGTGCCAGCAGTTTAACCGGGACAGGGGGCAATTCAGGTGGCTACACCTTC. Translation gives CASSLTGTGGNSGGYTF.

This chain joins TRBV7-2 and TRBJ1-6; D not resolved. This CDR3 region has 14 residues. Trimming removed 5 bases from V and 6 bases from J, with 11 bases in between. Germline V gene sequence: CDR1 SGHTA, CDR2 FQGNSA. The CDR3 is CASSPRFGNSPLHF. Written as DNA, the CDR3 is TGTGCCAGCAGCCCTAGGTTTGGTAATTCACCCCTCCACTTT.

The chain carries TRBV28 and TRBJ2-7; 8 bases fit TRBD1. The V gene's germline CDR1 is MDHEN and CDR2 SYDVKM. CDR3 length equals 14 residues. With 7 bases clipped from V and 4 bases from J, the junction kept 9 bases outside the gene matches. In DNA form, the CDR3 reads TGTGCCAGCACCATGACAGGGGCCACGTACGAGCAGTACTTC. Translating gives CASTMTGATYEQYF. Supplemented by reference TRBV28 and TRBJ2-7, the full variable domain reads DVKVTQSSRYLVKRTGEKVFLECVQDMDHENMFWYRQDPGLGLRLIYFSYDVKMKEKGDIPEGYSVSREKKERFSLILESASTNQTSMYLCASTMTGATYEQYFGPGTRLTVT.

The chain couples TRBV10-3 to TRBJ2-7; possibly TRBD1 for D (5 bases). This CDR3 comprises 13 residues. Germline-derived CDR1 and CDR2 are ENHRY and SYGVKD. Trimming removed 6 bases at V and 2 bases at J, with 11 bases between. The CDR3 reads CAIRTQATYEQYF. The CDR3 nucleotides are TGTGCCATCAGGACACAGGCCACCTACGAGCAGTACTTC.

This rearrangement joins TRBV6-6 to TRBJ1-5, with D maybe TRBD1 (6 bases). Germline CDR1 reads MNHNY; CDR2 reads SVGAGI (reference sequence). The ends were cut back, 5 bases at V and 4 bases at J, with 9 bases in the middle. The CDR3 is 13 amino acids. DNA for the CDR3: TGTGCCAGCAGTCGACAGGTGAATCAGCCCCAGCATTTT. The encoded protein is CASSRQVNQPQHF.

The chain recombines TRBV28 with TRBJ1-5; D is perhaps TRBD1 (6 bases). The CDR3 loop spans 14 amino acids. Trimming removed 6 bases at V and 6 bases at J, with 15 bases between. The germline V gene encodes CDR1 MDHEN and CDR2 SYDVKM. For the CDR3, the DNA is TGTGCCAGCAGGAAACCGGAAGGGGGTCAGCCCCAGCATTTT. Its translation: CASRKPEGGQPQHF.

The chain couples TRBV28 to TRBJ2-1; TRBD1 matches 10 bases. In germline, CDR1 is MDHEN, CDR2 SYDVKM. This CDR3 comprises 15 residues. The V and J ends lost 7 bases and 7 bases, in that order; junction bases with no gene match: 10. The CDR3 coding sequence is TGTGCCAGCAACCCAGGCGGGACAGGGGAGAATGAGCAGTTCTTC. As protein: CASNPGGTGENEQFF. The full variable domain, its missing parts supplied by reference TRBV28 and TRBJ2-1, is DVKVTQSSRYLVKRTGEKVFLECVQDMDHENMFWYRQDPGLGLRLIYFSYDVKMKEKGDIPEGYSVSREKKERFSLILESASTNQTSMYLCASNPGGTGENEQFFGPGTRLTVL.

This clone was seen only a few times. The chain joins TRBV9 to TRBJ2-7; no clear D gene. The germline gives CDR1 SGDLS, CDR2 YYNGEE. The V and J ends lost 3 bases and 0 bases respectively, with 7 bases between them. The CDR3 is made up of 13 amino acids. The CDR3 DNA reads TGTGCCAGCAGCGCTCCGTACTCCTACGAGCAGTACTTC. It specifies CASSAPYSYEQYF.

In DNA, the CDR3 is TGTGCCAGCAGCCTTTCTACAGGGGAAATCAATCAGCCCCAGCATTTT. This sequence encodes CASSLSTGEINQPQHF. The chain recombines TRBV4-2 with TRBJ1-5; the match to TRBD1 covers 7 bases. Germline CDR1 and CDR2: LGHNA and YNFKEQ. The CDR3 spans 16 residues. V trimming: 4 bases; J trimming: 3 bases; junction bases outside the gene matches: 9.

J is TRBJ2-5 and V is TRBV10-2, with a tentative D call TRBD2 (5 bases). The DNA end favors TRBJ2-7, so the J call may be wrong. The germline CDR1 and CDR2 sequences are WSHSY and SAAADI. This CDR3 has 12 amino acids. CDR3 sequence reads: CASSPGFYEQYF. The CDR3 DNA reads as TGCGCCAGCAGTCCGGGGTTCTACGAGCAGTACTTC.

In this sample, this clone turned up a few times. The chain carries TRBV5-8 and TRBJ1-4, with D possibly TRBD1 on 5 matching bases. The CDR3 has 14 residues. V dropped 8 bases and J dropped 4 bases, with 15 bases sitting between them. Germline values: CDR1 SGHTS, CDR2 YDEGEE. The CDR3 sequence: CASTRGRSNEKLFF. The CDR3 nucleotides read TGTGCCAGTACAAGGGGCAGGAGTAATGAAAAACTGTTTTTT.

Points on this clone: At the DNA level, this CDR3 is encoded by other sequences in the same sample as well. CDR3 sequence reads: CASSLSERAGGQYF. The CDR3 DNA sequence: TGTGCCAGCAGCTTATCGGAGCGGGCCGGGGGGCAGTATTTT. The J gene is TRBJ2-3, the V gene TRBV7-6; possibly TRBD2 for D (6 bases). The CDR3 covers 14 residues. Germline CDR1 reads SGHVS; CDR2 reads FNYEAQ. V dropped 2 bases and J dropped 11 bases, with 17 bases sitting between them. Using reference TRBV7-6 and TRBJ2-3 for the parts outside the CDR3, the full variable domain is GAGVSQSPRYKVTKRGQDVALRCDPISGHVSLYWYRQALGQGPEFLTYFNYEAQQDKSGLPNDRFSAERPEGSISTLTIQRTEQRDSAMYRCASSLSERAGGQYFGPGTRLTVL.

The CDR3 spells CASSIAGGAQETQYF. The CDR3 DNA sequence: TGTGCCAGTAGTATAGCGGGGGGGGCCCAAGAGACCCAGTACTTC. V and J are TRBV19 and TRBJ2-5, with 8 bases that match TRBD2. Germline loops: CDR1 LNHDA, CDR2 SQIVND (reference sequence). V was pared by 1 base and J by 1 base, with 2 bases of the junction left unmatched. The CDR3 is 15 residues long. Complete variable domain (other parts from reference TRBV19 and TRBJ2-5): DGGITQSPKYLFRKEGQNVTLSCEQNLNHDAMYWYRQDPGQGLRLIYYSQIVNDFQKGDIAEGYSVSREKKESFPLTVTSAQKNPTAFYLCASSIAGGAQETQYFGPGTRLLVL.

The chain recombines TRBV2 with TRBJ1-5; D gene uncertain. The CDR3 is 12 residues long. Germline V lookup: CDR1 SNHLY, CDR2 FYNNEI. The V end was cut by 8 bases, the J end by 0 bases, with 5 bases between. The CDR3: CASAVSNQPQHF. The CDR3, as DNA: TGTGCCAGCGCAGTTAGCAATCAGCCCCAGCATTTT.

The chain uses TRBV7-9 and TRBJ2-7; maybe TRBD1 (5 bases). Germline CDR1 SEHNR, CDR2 FQNEAQ (reference sequence). This CDR3 has 13 amino acids. V gave up 5 bases and J gave up 1 base, with 9 bases separating them. CDR3 in amino acids: CASSTTESYEQYF. In DNA, the CDR3 is TGTGCCAGCAGCACGACAGAATCCTACGAGCAGTACTTC.

The chain employs TRBV5-1 and TRBJ2-1, with TRBD2 matching over 13 bases. CDR3 length: 15 residues. Germline assignment: CDR1 SGHRS and CDR2 YFSETQ. Trimming at V came to 4 bases and at J to 4 bases, leaving 2 bases not matched to a gene. The CDR3 DNA reads TGCGCCAGCAGCGAGGGACTAGCGGGGTACAATGAGCAGTTCTTC. As protein: CASSEGLAGYNEQFF.

The rearrangement uses TRBV7-9 and TRBJ1-2; tentatively, D is TRBD1 (5 bases). This CDR3 contains 15 residues. The ends were cut back, 1 base at V and 3 bases at J, with 12 bases in the middle. CDR1 and CDR2 from the germline V gene are SEHNR and FQNEAQ (reference sequence). The DNA for the CDR3 is TGTGCCAGCAGCTTAGAGGCAGGGCCCTACTATGGCTACACCTTC. This gives the protein CASSLEAGPYYGYTF.

The chain recombines TRBV5-8 with TRBJ2-7; D possibly corresponds to TRBD1 (5 bases). From germline, CDR1 is SGHTS and CDR2 YDEGEE. The germline V and J ends were trimmed by 1 base and 4 bases, with 12 bases remaining between them. There are 14 residues in the CDR3. The CDR3 coding sequence is TGTGCCAGCAGCTTGCAGGGTGGTATGTACGAGCAGTACTTC. Translated, it gives CASSLQGGMYEQYF.